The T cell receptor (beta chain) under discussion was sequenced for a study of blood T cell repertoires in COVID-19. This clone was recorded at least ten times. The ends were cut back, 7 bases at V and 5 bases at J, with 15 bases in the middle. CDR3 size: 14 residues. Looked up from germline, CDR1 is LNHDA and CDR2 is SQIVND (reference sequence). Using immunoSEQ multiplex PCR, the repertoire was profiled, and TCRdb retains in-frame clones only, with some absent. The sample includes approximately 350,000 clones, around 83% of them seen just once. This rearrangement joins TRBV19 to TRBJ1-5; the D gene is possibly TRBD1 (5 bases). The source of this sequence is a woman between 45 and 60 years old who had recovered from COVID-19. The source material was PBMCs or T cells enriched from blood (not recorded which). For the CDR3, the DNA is TGTGCCAGTACCCCCAGGGAGGGCTATCAGCCCCAGCATTTT. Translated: CASTPREGYQPQHF.